The 23 T cell receptor beta chains below all came from one sample that was sequenced in a study of identical twins. TCRdb used MiXCR to reprocess the 5' RACE reads, holding one entry per CDR3 protein. Among roughly 250,000 distinct CDR3 sequences, about an eighth were seen once, and the ten largest hold under 9.5%. Sequencing input: memory (CD45RO+) T cells sorted from blood. The origin of the receptors is a woman younger than 30 in good health.

This chain links TRBV20-1 with TRBJ1-1; possible D gene TRBD1, 5 bases. The CDR3 spans 12 residues. Deletions cut 4 bases from V and 5 bases from J, with 11 bases between. The V gene's germline CDR1 is DFQATT and CDR2 SNEGSKA (reference sequence). The CDR3 loop is CSATDRLTEAFF. CDR3 nucleotide sequence: TGCAGTGCTACCGACAGATTAACTGAAGCTTTCTTT.

The gene calls are TRBV6-1 and TRBJ1-1; TRBD1 aligns across 9 bases. Germline CDR1 and CDR2: MNHNS and SASEGT. After removal of 10 bases from V and 1 base from J, the junction contained 10 bases not matched to a gene. This CDR3 region has 15 residues. The CDR3: CAILAPGQGNTEAFF. CDR3 DNA: TGTGCCATCCTTGCACCGGGACAGGGGAACACTGAAGCTTTCTTT.

The sample holds a few counts of this clonotype. The chain carries TRBV5-6 and TRBJ2-3, with 8 bases matching TRBD2. This CDR3 contains 15 residues. Losses at the gene ends were 5 bases for V and 4 bases for J; bases not matched to a gene: 9. Germline CDR1 SGHDT, CDR2 YYEEEE. The CDR3 reads CASRTRGGGADTQYF. CDR3 DNA: TGTGCCAGCAGAACACGGGGGGGCGGCGCAGATACGCAGTATTTT.

This clonotype was found many times. The CDR3 protein is CASSLGTGKNIQYF. CDR3 nucleotides: TGTGCCAGCAGCTTAGGGACAGGCAAAAACATTCAGTACTTC. V is TRBV7-9 and J is TRBJ2-4; 7 nucleotides agree with TRBD1. CDR3 length: 14 amino acids. V was clipped by 1 base and J by 3 bases; unmatched bases: 0. CDR1 is SEHNR, CDR2 FQNEAQ, per germline (reference sequence).

This chain's CDR3 is CASTRLGGDTQYF. CDR3 coding DNA: TGTGCCAGCACCCGACTAGGAGGAGATACGCAGTATTTT. The chain joins TRBV7-2 to TRBJ2-3, with a weak D call TRBD2 (6 bases). The CDR3 consists of 13 residues. Germline CDR1 is SGHTA and CDR2 is FQGNSA. The V and J ends lost 7 bases and 5 bases respectively, with 13 bases between them. The whole variable domain, remainder taken from reference TRBV7-2 and TRBJ2-3, is GAGVSQSPSNKVTEKGKDVELRCDPISGHTALYWYRQSLGQGLEFLIYFQGNSAPDKSGLPSDRFSAERTGGSVSTLTIQRTQQEDSAVYLCASTRLGGDTQYFGPGTRLTVL.

The chain combines TRBV20-1 with TRBJ2-3; the match to TRBD2 covers 10 bases. This CDR3 is built from 16 residues. From germline, CDR1 is DFQATT and CDR2 SNEGSKA (reference sequence). V lost 0 bases, J lost 4 bases, and 7 bases stayed unmatched. CDR3 in DNA: TGCAGTGCTAGAGATAGCAGCGGGGGGGCGTCAGATACGCAGTATTTT. This translates into CSARDSSGGASDTQYF.

This clonotype appeared a few times. V and J are TRBV6-6 and TRBJ2-1; tentatively, D is TRBD2 (5 bases). There are 12 residues in the CDR3. Germline V gives CDR1 MNHNY, CDR2 SVGAGI (reference sequence). V was cut by 6 bases and J by 9 bases, with 12 bases left in between. This chain's CDR3 is CASSILGGEQFF. The CDR3 DNA follows: TGTGCCAGCAGCATACTAGGTGGTGAGCAGTTCTTC.

V and J are TRBV29-1 and TRBJ2-7; 9 bases align to TRBD1. V dropped 3 bases and J dropped 4; count of bases not matched to a gene: 7. This CDR3 comprises 14 residues. From germline, CDR1 is SQVTM and CDR2 ANQGSEA. The CDR3 DNA follows: TGCAGCGTTGATAAGTCCGGACAGGGGTACGAGCAGTACTTC. This translates into CSVDKSGQGYEQYF.

V and J are TRBV5-1 and TRBJ2-4; 9 bases line up with TRBD2. The germline V gene encodes CDR1 SGHRS and CDR2 YFSETQ. The CDR3 has 22 residues. With 1 base clipped from V and 0 bases from J, the junction kept 20 bases outside the gene matches. The DNA of the CDR3 is TGCGCCAGCAGCTTGTTCCGGGCGCCCCTAGCGGGAAGGTTCGAAGCCAAAAACATTCAGTACTTC. Its translation: CASSLFRAPLAGRFEAKNIQYF.

The chain is built from TRBV5-6 and TRBJ1-6; no clear D gene. This CDR3 has 14 residues. V was pared by 2 bases and J by 7 bases, with 10 bases between. Germline CDR1 SGHDT, CDR2 YYEEEE. Here the CDR3 DNA reads TGTGCCAGCAGCTTACGGGCTACGAATTCACCCCTCCACTTT. Protein product: CASSLRATNSPLHF.

This clonotype has only a few counts. V usage is TRBV3-1 and J usage is TRBJ2-7, with 11 bases identical to TRBD2. The J segment lost 3 bases and the V segment lost 4 bases, leaving 5 bases of the junction unmatched. Germline CDR1 reads LGHDT; CDR2 reads YNNKEL (reference sequence). The CDR3 has 15 residues. The chain's CDR3 is CASSLGLAGLYEQYF. In DNA, the CDR3 is TGTGCCAGCAGCCTCGGACTAGCGGGCCTCTACGAGCAGTACTTC.

The V gene is TRBV5-6, the J gene TRBJ1-1, with unresolved D. The CDR3 length is 16 residues. The germline V gene encodes CDR1 SGHDT and CDR2 YYEEEE. V lost 4 bases to trimming and J lost 5 bases, with 21 bases between them. CDR3 amino acids: CASSRLSGEGMTEAFF. The DNA of the CDR3 is TGTGCCAGCAGCCGTCTTAGTGGAGAGGGCATGACTGAAGCTTTCTTT.

This clonotype has more than one count but fewer than ten. The V gene is TRBV20-1, the J gene TRBJ1-2; D remains unclear. Germline V CDR1 and CDR2: DFQATT, SNEGSKA (reference sequence). The V end was cut by 5 bases, the J end by 4 bases, with 14 bases between. The CDR3 spans 13 residues. CDR3 loop: CSAGIGGPYGYTF. The CDR3 coding sequence is TGCAGTGCTGGCATCGGCGGGCCCTATGGCTACACCTTC.

This rearrangement joins TRBV2 to TRBJ1-2, with D hard to call. CDR1 and CDR2 from the germline V gene are SNHLY and FYNNEI. The CDR3 spans 14 residues. V was pared by 2 bases and J by 4 bases, with 11 bases between. CDR3 coding DNA: TGTGCCAGCAGTGAACTAGGCCAGAGCTATGGCTACACCTTC. Translating it yields CASSELGQSYGYTF.

A few counts support this clonotype. The CDR3 loop reads CASSYSSAVGTEAFF. The CDR3 region has the DNA TGTGCCAGCAGTTACTCGTCCGCGGTAGGCACTGAAGCTTTCTTT. J is TRBJ1-1 and V is TRBV6-5; D gene unclear. The CDR3 loop spans 15 amino acids. V was trimmed by 0 bases and J by 4 bases, leaving 12 bases between them. CDR1 is MNHEY and CDR2 is SVGAGI in the germline V gene.

The chain couples TRBV27 to TRBJ1-1; 7 nucleotides agree with TRBD1. Germline CDR1 reads MNHEY; CDR2 reads SMNVEV (reference sequence). Trimming cost V 3 bases and J 12 bases; bases outside gene matches: 7. The CDR3 sequence is 12 residues long. CDR3 coding DNA: TGTGCCAGCAGTTTTAGGACAGGAACAACTTTCTTT. It specifies CASSFRTGTTFF.

The rearrangement links TRBV2 to TRBJ2-1; D is possibly TRBD1 (5 bases). This CDR3 contains 12 residues. V gave up 6 bases and J gave up 15 bases, with 18 bases separating them. CDR1 and CDR2 from the germline V gene are SNHLY and FYNNEI. The CDR3 protein is CASSPWGPTPFF. Written as DNA, the CDR3 is TGTGCCAGCAGCCCCTGGGGCCCGACCCCGTTCTTC.

The chain couples TRBV2 to TRBJ2-2; 8 nucleotides match TRBD1. The CDR3 covers 15 residues. Trimming took 7 bases from V and 6 from J; bases not matched to a gene: 10. From germline, CDR1 is SNHLY and CDR2 FYNNEI. The CDR3 region is CASTRGTGGSGELFF. CDR3 bases: TGTGCCAGCACCAGAGGGACAGGAGGTTCCGGGGAGCTGTTTTTT.

The chain employs TRBV6-2 or TRBV6-3 and TRBJ2-7; possible D gene TRBD2, 5 bases. There are 16 residues in the CDR3. Germline V gene data show CDR1 as MNHEY and CDR2 as SVGEGT. With 2 bases removed from V and 2 bases from J, the gap between germline ends came to 16 bases. The CDR3 is CASSYGHGKPAYEQYF. CDR3 sequence (DNA): TGTGCCAGCAGTTACGGGCACGGGAAGCCCGCCTACGAGCAGTACTTC.

J is TRBJ1-5 and V is TRBV4-2, with 9 bases lining up with TRBD1. Losses at the gene ends were 4 bases for V and 3 bases for J; bases not matched to a gene: 4. This CDR3 spans 15 amino acids. Germline loops: CDR1 LGHNA, CDR2 YNFKEQ. The CDR3 loop reads CASSPGTGINQPQHF. The CDR3 region has the DNA TGTGCCAGCAGCCCCGGGACAGGGATCAATCAGCCCCAGCATTTT.

Details on this clonotype: Because it lacks the conserved phenylalanine or tryptophan at the end, this CDR3 is likely a read error. The V and J genes are TRBV20-1 and TRBJ2-7; the match to TRBD1 covers 10 bases. The CDR3 covers 14 residues. V lost 6 bases and J lost 5; bases outside the gene matches: 10. Germline CDR1 and CDR2: DFQATT and SNEGSKA (reference sequence). This CDR3 is CSALRRDRGDEQYS. Written as DNA, the CDR3 is TGCAGTGCCCTCCGACGGGACAGGGGTGACGAGCAGTACTCC.

At least ten counts were recorded for this clonotype. The chain employs TRBV5-1 and TRBJ2-5; 7 positions match TRBD1. V lost 3 bases to trimming and J lost 4 bases; unmatched junction nucleotides: 3. The CDR3 loop spans 13 amino acids. Germline loops: CDR1 SGHRS, CDR2 YFSETQ. CDR3 sequence reads: CASSSGGRETQYF. The CDR3 DNA follows: TGCGCCAGCAGCTCAGGGGGACGAGAGACCCAGTACTTC.

This clonotype was seen a few times. V and J are TRBV6-1 and TRBJ1-3, with a tentative D call TRBD1 (5 bases). V shed 5 bases and J shed 1 base, with 15 bases lying between them. Germline V gene sequence: CDR1 MNHNS, CDR2 SASEGT. CDR3 size: 16 residues. The CDR3, as DNA: TGTGCCAGCAGTCCGCTCGGGGGACTATCTGGAAACACCATATATTTT. Protein sequence: CASSPLGGLSGNTIYF.